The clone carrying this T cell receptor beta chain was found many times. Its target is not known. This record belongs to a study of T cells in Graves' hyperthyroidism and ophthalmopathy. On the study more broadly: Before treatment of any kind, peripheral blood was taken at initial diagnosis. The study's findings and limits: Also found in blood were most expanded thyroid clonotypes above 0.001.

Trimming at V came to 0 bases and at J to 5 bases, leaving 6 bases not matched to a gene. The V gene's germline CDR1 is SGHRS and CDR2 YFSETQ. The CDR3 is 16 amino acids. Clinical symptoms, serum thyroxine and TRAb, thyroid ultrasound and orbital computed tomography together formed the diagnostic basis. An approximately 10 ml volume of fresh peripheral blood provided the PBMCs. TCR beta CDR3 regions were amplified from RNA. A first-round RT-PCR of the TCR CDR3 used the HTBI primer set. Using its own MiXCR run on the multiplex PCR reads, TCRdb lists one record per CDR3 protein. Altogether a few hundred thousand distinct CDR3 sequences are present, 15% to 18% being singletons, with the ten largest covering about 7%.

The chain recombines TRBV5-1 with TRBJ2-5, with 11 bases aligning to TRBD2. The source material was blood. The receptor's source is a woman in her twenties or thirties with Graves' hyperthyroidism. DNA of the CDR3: TGCGCCAGCAGCTTGGAAGCGGCTAGCGGGAGGGAGACCCAGTACTTC. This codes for CASSLEAASGRETQYF.